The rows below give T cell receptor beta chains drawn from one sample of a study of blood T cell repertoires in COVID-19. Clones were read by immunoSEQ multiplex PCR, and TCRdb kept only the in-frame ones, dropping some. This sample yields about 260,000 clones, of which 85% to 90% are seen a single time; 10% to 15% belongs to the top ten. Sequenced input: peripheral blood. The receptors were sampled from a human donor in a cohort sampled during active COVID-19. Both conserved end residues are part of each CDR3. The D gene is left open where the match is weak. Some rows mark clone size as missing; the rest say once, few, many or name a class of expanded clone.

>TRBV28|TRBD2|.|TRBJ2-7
TGTGCCAGCAGTTCTCAAGGGGCGGGAGGTTACGAGCAGTACTTC
CASSSQGAGGYEQYF
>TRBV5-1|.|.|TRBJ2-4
TGCGCCAGCAGCTCCGGACAGACCAAAAACATTCAGTACTTC
CASSSGQTKNIQYF
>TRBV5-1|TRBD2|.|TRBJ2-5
TGCGCCAGCAGCTTGACTAGCGGGAGAGGCGAGACCCAGTACTTC
CASSLTSGRGETQYF
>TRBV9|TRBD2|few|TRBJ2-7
TGTGCCAGCAGCGTAGGGACTAGCGGGAGGTCTGAGCAGTACTTC
CASSVGTSGRSEQYF
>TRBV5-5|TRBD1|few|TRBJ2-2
TGTGCCAGCAGCTTGGGAGAGACAGGGCGGCACACCGGGGAGCTGTTTTTT
CASSLGETGRHTGELFF
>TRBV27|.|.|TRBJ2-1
TGTGCCAGCAGAGCCATTCAGGGGAGGGCCGAGGAGCAGTTCTTC
CASRAIQGRAEEQFF
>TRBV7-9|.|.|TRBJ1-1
TGTGCCAGCAGCTTAGGGGCGGGGGCGCCGAACACTGAAGCTTTCTTT
CASSLGAGAPNTEAFF
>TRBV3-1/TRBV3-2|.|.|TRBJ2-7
TGTGCCAGCAGCCAAGTTGCAGGTCCTGCCTACGAGCAGTACTTC
CASSQVAGPAYEQYF
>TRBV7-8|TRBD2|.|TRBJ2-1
TGTGCCAGCAGCACAACCCGGCTAGCGGGAGGGAATGAGCAGTTCTTC
CASSTTRLAGGNEQFF
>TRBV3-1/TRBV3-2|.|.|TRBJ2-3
TGTGCCAGCAGCCAAACTAGTACCTTGGCAGATACGCAGTATTTT
CASSQTSTLADTQYF
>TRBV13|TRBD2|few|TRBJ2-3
TGTGCCAGCAGCTTAGCACTAGCGGGAGGTGATACGCAGTATTTT
CASSLALAGGDTQYF
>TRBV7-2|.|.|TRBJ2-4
TGTGCCAGCAGCTTAGCGGGAGCTGGAGCCAAAAACATTCAGTACTTC
CASSLAGAGAKNIQYF
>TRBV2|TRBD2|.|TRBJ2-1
TGTGCCAGCAGGGGACTAGCGGCCTACAATGAGCAGTTCTTC
CASRGLAAYNEQFF
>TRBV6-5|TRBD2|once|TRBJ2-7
TGTGCCAGCAGTTTTAAGCGGGAGTCGTTCTCCTACGAGCAGTACTTC
CASSFKRESFSYEQYF
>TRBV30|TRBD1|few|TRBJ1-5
TGTGCCTGGAGTGTACAGGGGACAAAGCCCCAGCATTTT
CAWSVQGTKPQHF
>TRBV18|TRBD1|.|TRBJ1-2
TGTGCCAGCTCACCACCGACCGGACAGGCCTACTATGGCTACACCTTC
CASSPPTGQAYYGYTF
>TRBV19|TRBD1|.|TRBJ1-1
TGTGCCAGTAGTACGCCGGGACAGGCGAACACTGAAGCTTTCTTT
CASSTPGQANTEAFF
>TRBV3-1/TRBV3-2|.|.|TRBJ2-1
TGTGCCAGCAGTCGCCGGGAGTCCTCCTACAATGAGCAGTTCTTC
CASSRRESSYNEQFF
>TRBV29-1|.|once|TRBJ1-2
TGCAGCGTTGGCGCGGGGACGAGGGACTATGGCTACACCTTC
CSVGAGTRDYGYTF
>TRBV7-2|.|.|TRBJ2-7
TGTGCCAGCAGCTTAGGACTAGTCGGGACCTACGAGCAGTACTTC
CASSLGLVGTYEQYF
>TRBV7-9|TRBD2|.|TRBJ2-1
TGTGCCAGCAGCTTAGGCGGACTAGTAGGCAGTGAGCAGTTCTTC
CASSLGGLVGSEQFF
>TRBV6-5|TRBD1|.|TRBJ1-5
TGTGCCAGCAGGAATACAGGGGGGGGTCAGCCCCAGCATTTT
CASRNTGGGQPQHF
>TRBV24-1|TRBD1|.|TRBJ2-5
TGTGCCACCAGTGACTACAGGGGAAGCGGAGAGACCCAGTACTTC
CATSDYRGSGETQYF
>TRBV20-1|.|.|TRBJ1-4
TGCAGTGCTCCCGTTAATGAAAAACTGTTTTTT
CSAPVNEKLFF
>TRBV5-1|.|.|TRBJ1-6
TGCGCCAGCAGCTTGGCGGGGATCGGTTCACCCCTCCACTTT
CASSLAGIGSPLHF
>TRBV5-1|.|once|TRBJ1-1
TGCGCCAGCAGCATAACAGCGAACACTGAAGCTTTCTTT
CASSITANTEAFF
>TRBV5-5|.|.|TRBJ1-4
TGTGCCAGCAGCTATGACAGGGAAAAACTGTTTTTT
CASSYDREKLFF
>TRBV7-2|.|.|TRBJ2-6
TGTGCCAGCAGATTAGACGGTCCCTCTAATGTCCTGACTTTC
CASRLDGPSNVLTF
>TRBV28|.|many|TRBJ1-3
TGTGCCAGCAACTTTGGAGGGACTGGAAACACCATATATTTT
CASNFGGTGNTIYF
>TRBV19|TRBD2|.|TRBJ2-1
TGTGCCACATCGAAGCGGGAGGATGGCGAGCAGTTCTTC
CATSKREDGEQFF
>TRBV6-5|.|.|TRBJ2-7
TGTGCCAGCAGCCGATCCGTAACAACCGAGCAGTACTTC
CASSRSVTTEQYF
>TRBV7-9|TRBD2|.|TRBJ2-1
TGTGCCAGCAGCCCCCTTAGCGGGAGGACACGAACAGGTTTCAATGAGCAGTTCTTC
CASSPLSGRTRTGFNEQFF
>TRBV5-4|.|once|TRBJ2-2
TGTGCCAGCAGCTTGGAGACAGGAAGGTCCGGGGAGCTGTTTTTT
CASSLETGRSGELFF
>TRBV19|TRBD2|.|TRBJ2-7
TGTGCCAGTAGACGGACTAGCGGGAGGTACGAGCAGTACTTC
CASRRTSGRYEQYF
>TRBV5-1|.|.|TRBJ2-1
TGCGCCAGCAGCTTGGTGTCGGGTTTTGAGCAGTTCTTC
CASSLVSGFEQFF
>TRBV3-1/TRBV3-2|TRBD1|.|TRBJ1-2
TGTGCCAGCAGTAAAAAAGGGGGCGCGGGCTATGGCTACACCTTC
CASSKKGGAGYGYTF
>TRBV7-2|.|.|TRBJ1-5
TGTGCCAGCAGCTTAGGGGCTTATCAGCCCCAGCATTTT
CASSLGAYQPQHF
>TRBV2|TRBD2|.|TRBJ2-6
TGTGCCAGCAGTCGGACTAGCGGGAGAAGAGCTGGGGCCAACGTCCTGACTTTC
CASSRTSGRRAGANVLTF
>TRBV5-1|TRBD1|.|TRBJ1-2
TGCGCCAGCAGCTTGTCTGGACAGGGGGCCACTGGCTATGGCTACACCTTC
CASSLSGQGATGYGYTF
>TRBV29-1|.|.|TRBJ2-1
TGCAGCGTTGCAGGGAAAACTTACAATGAGCAGTTCTTC
CSVAGKTYNEQFF
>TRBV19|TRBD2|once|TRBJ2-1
TGTGCCAGTAGTATAGAATCGCAGCGGGAGTTAGTCTTC
CASSIESQRELVF
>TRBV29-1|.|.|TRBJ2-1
TGCAGCGTTGGGGCGGGGGAGCAGTTCTTC
CSVGAGEQFF
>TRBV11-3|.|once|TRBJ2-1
TGTGCCAGCAGCCTCCCTGGGCCGACTAGTGGAGAGAAGCAGTTCTTC
CASSLPGPTSGEKQFF
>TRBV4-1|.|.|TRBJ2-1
TGCGCCAGCAGCCTCAAGAACCCTTGGGAGATAGATACCAATGAGCAGTTCTTC
CASSLKNPWEIDTNEQFF
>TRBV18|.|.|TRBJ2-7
TGTGCCAGCTCACCCGGACCTGCAGGGGAGCAGTACTTC
CASSPGPAGEQYF